Listed here are 4 T cell receptor beta chains from one sample, sequenced in a study of cytomegalovirus exposure and HLA in healthy donors. Assay used: immunoSEQ multiplex PCR; TCRdb lists only in-frame clones, some missing. The data contain about 120,000 clones, 89% of them singletons. Source material: PBMCs. The receptors were sampled from a woman aged 18-29 years in good health and CMV-seronegative.

The genes are TRBV5-4 and TRBJ1-6; D not resolved. This CDR3 region has 16 residues. Germline V gene lookup returns CDR1 SGHNT and CDR2 YYREEE (reference sequence). The V end was cut by 5 bases, the J end by 0 bases, with 12 bases between. The CDR3 reads CASRAMASSYNSPLHF. The CDR3 DNA is TGTGCCAGCAGGGCCATGGCCAGCTCCTATAATTCACCCCTCCACTTT.

This chain uses TRBV7-7 with TRBJ1-5; tentative D call: TRBD1 (6 bases). The CDR3 consists of 13 residues. Germline assignment: CDR1 SSHAT and CDR2 FNYEAQ (reference sequence). Trimming took 3 bases from V and 4 from J, leaving 7 bases between them. The CDR3 region has the DNA TGTGCCAGCAGCTTGGGGGCAAATCAGCCCCAGCATTTT. Translating gives CASSLGANQPQHF.

This chain joins TRBV6-1 and TRBJ1-4; D is ambiguous. The CDR3 spans 12 residues. Trimming took 0 bases from V and 16 from J, leaving 12 bases between them. Germline V gene lookup returns CDR1 MNHNS and CDR2 SASEGT. CDR3 protein: CASSEALDVAFF. The CDR3 DNA is TGTGCCAGCAGTGAAGCCCTCGACGTAGCGTTTTTT.

V usage is TRBV5-6 and J usage is TRBJ2-5, with D possibly TRBD2 on 5 matching bases. V shed 0 bases and J shed 4 bases, with 19 bases lying between them. CDR1 and CDR2 from the germline V gene are SGHDT and YYEEEE. There are 17 residues in the CDR3. The CDR3 sequence is CASSLAWGEGFVETQYF. Written as DNA, the CDR3 is TGTGCCAGCAGCTTGGCTTGGGGTGAGGGATTCGTAGAGACCCAGTACTTC.